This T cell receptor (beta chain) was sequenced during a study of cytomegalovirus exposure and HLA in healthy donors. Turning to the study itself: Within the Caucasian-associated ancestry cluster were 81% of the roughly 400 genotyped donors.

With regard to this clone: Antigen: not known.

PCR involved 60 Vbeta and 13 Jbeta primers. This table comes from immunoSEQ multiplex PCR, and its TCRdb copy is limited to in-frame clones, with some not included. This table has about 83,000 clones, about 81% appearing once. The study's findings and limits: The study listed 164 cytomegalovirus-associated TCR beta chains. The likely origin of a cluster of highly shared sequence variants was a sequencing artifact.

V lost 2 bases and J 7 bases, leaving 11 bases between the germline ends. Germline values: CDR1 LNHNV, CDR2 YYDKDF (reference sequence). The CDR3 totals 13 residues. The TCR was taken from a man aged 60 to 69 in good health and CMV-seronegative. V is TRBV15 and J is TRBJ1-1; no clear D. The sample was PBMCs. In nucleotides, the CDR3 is TGTGCCACCAGCAGACAGCGTAACGGTGAAGCTTTCTTT. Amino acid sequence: CATSRQRNGEAFF.